The clone carrying this T cell receptor beta chain has a handful of counts. Per the original data handling: Reference gene primer amplification yielded estimated nucleated cell counts. TCRdb's table, derived via immunoSEQ multiplex PCR, lists solely in-frame clones and lacks some. From that table come the V and J calls and clone size; the DNA was used to work out D and trimming. The table lists more than 95,000 clones, approximately 85% of them singletons. These data originate in a study of blood T cell repertoires in COVID-19. Background on the study: Samples taken during acute and convalescent COVID-19 were collected in the United States, Italy and Spain. Nucleic acid was either cDNA or gDNA, and it came from T cells, B-cell-depleted T cells, or PBMCs.

The CDR3 length is 14 residues. The V gene's germline CDR1 is SGHKS and CDR2 YYEKEE (reference sequence). V was cut by 0 bases and J by 1 base, with 5 bases left in between. This receptor was taken from a woman aged 80 or over with acute or convalescent COVID-19. Sequenced: peripheral blood. The V gene is TRBV5-5, the J gene TRBJ1-5; D gene uncertain. The DNA of the CDR3 is TGTGCCAGCAGCTTGGCGGGGAGCAATCAGCCCCAGCATTTT. This encodes CASSLAGSNQPQHF.